These 27 T cell receptor beta chains were all obtained from the same sample, sequenced in a study of T cell repertoires in cytomegalovirus infection (dated by TCRdb to between 2018 and 2021). For these TCRs, the target antigens are not known. Sequencer: Illumina HiSeq 1500. TCRdb redid the processing of the public reads, applying fastp at Q25 and MiXCR, and retained in-frame beta chains. Rows with one shared CDR3 protein collapse into an entry with the most common genes and DNA. The sample data list 550,000 to 700,000 distinct CDR3 sequences, and just under 40% of these were observed just once. The top ten constitute about 46% of the sample. The treatment or condition label, as the study defines it: in vitro stimulation with specific CMV peptide epitopes to enrich CMV-specific T cells. Sequences were derived from cultured PBMCs, sampled from culture after CMV antigen stimulation. These receptors were obtained from a human donor in good health (CMV status not recorded). Some clones in this sample may be carry-over from other donors' samples.

V usage is TRBV10-3 and J usage is TRBJ2-3; D may be TRBD1 or TRBD2 (5 bases each). The CDR3 loop spans 16 amino acids. V dropped 10 bases and J dropped 4 bases, with 24 bases sitting between them. Germline-derived CDR1 and CDR2 are ENHRY and SYGVKD. As DNA, the CDR3 is TGTGCCAACAGCCCCGGGACCCAAGTAGGCTCAGATACGCAGTATTTT. It encodes CANSPGTQVGSDTQYF.

The chain recombines TRBV27 with TRBJ1-2, with D maybe TRBD1 (6 bases). V lost 10 bases, J lost 1 base, and 13 bases lay in between. The CDR3 has 13 amino acids. The germline CDR1 and CDR2 sequences are MNHEY and SMNVEV (reference sequence). In DNA, the CDR3 is TGTGCCACCCGTACAGGGTTTAACTATGGCTACACCTTC. Translating gives CATRTGFNYGYTF.

The chain couples TRBV27 to TRBJ2-1; unclear D gene. CDR1 MNHEY and CDR2 SMNVEV come from the germline V gene (reference sequence). The CDR3 has 10 residues. Trimming took off 10 bases at V and 10 bases at J, with 11 bases between the two ends. The CDR3 is CATCDVEQFF. The CDR3 bases are TGTGCCACCTGCGACGTGGAGCAGTTCTTC.

This sequence joins TRBV19 and TRBJ1-3, with D hard to call. This CDR3 spans 14 amino acids. Trimming removed 8 bases from V and 1 base from J, with 12 bases in between. In germline, CDR1 is LNHDA, CDR2 SQIVND (reference sequence). The CDR3 bases are TGTGCCAGTCGCCTCGGGATTTCTGGAAACACCATATATTTT. Translating it yields CASRLGISGNTIYF.

The rearrangement links TRBV19 to TRBJ1-2, with D uncertain. Germline assignment: CDR1 LNHDA and CDR2 SQIVND (reference sequence). V shed 3 bases and J shed 4 bases, with 21 bases lying between them. The CDR3 covers 17 residues. CDR3 nucleotide sequence: TGTGCCAGTAGTATTCCCATAACTCTCGGGAGGCGCTATGGCTACACCTTC. Amino acids: CASSIPITLGRRYGYTF.

This chain links TRBV2 with TRBJ2-2; D unresolved. Deletions cut 5 bases from V and 6 bases from J, with 10 bases between. Germline V gene sequence: CDR1 SNHLY, CDR2 FYNNEI. This CDR3 is 13 amino acids long. The chain's CDR3 is CASSKPRAGELFF. CDR3 coding DNA: TGTGCCAGCAGTAAACCCCGGGCCGGGGAGCTGTTTTTT.

This clonotype was seen more than once but under ten times. The chain carries TRBV7-2 and TRBJ2-7; tentatively, D is TRBD1 or TRBD2 (6 bases each). Germline-derived CDR1 and CDR2 are SGHTA and FQGNSA. The CDR3 loop spans 15 amino acids. V lost 5 bases to trimming and J lost 3 bases, with 17 bases between them. This chain's CDR3 is CASSPYWGANYEQYF. The CDR3 DNA is TGTGCCAGCAGCCCGTATTGGGGGGCGAACTACGAGCAGTACTTC.

V gene TRBV12-3 or TRBV12-4 combines with J gene TRBJ2-7; D is perhaps TRBD1 (6 bases). The V end lost 6 bases, the J end lost 6 bases, and 9 bases lay between the germline ends. This CDR3 spans 11 amino acids. In nucleotides, the CDR3 is TGTGCCAGCAGAACAGGGTCCGAGCAGTACTTC. Its protein product is CASRTGSEQYF.

V gene TRBV7-2 combines with J gene TRBJ2-4; D is perhaps TRBD1 (6 bases). There are 14 residues in the CDR3. The germline V and J ends were trimmed by 6 bases and 6 bases, with 15 bases remaining between them. Germline CDR1 SGHTA, CDR2 FQGNSA. The CDR3 nucleotides read TGTGCCAGCAGTCCACAGGGTTACGGAAACATTCAGTACTTC. Translation: CASSPQGYGNIQYF.

This clonotype turned up a few times. V gene TRBV5-6 combines with J gene TRBJ2-4; D not resolved. The CDR3 runs to 16 residues. Germline CDR1 reads SGHDT; CDR2 reads YYEEEE. The CDR3 here is CVTSGGQSNLENIQYF. The CDR3 DNA follows: TGTGTCACCTCGGGTGGCCAGAGCAACCTCGAAAACATTCAGTACTTC.

This clonotype has only a few counts. Relative to the germline gene, one junction end is altered; a read error may explain this. This chain links TRBV7-2 with TRBJ2-7; D remains ambiguous. The CDR3 loop spans 13 amino acids. The germline gives CDR1 SGHTA, CDR2 FQGNSA. The CDR3 is CASSLGMAPNAHF. The DNA for the CDR3 is TGTGCCAGCAGCTTAGGGATGGCGCCCAACGCGCACTTC. Complete variable domain (other parts from reference TRBV7-2 and TRBJ2-7): GAGVSQSPSNKVTEKGKDVELRCDPISGHTALYWYRQSLGQGLEFLIYFQGNSAPDKSGLPSDRFSAERTGGSVSTLTIQRTQQEDSAVYLCASSLGMAPNAHFGPGTRLTVT.

The chain carries TRBV4-1 and TRBJ2-7; 10 bases match TRBD2. V trimming: 0 bases; J trimming: 3 bases; junction bases outside the gene matches: 8. The CDR3 loop spans 17 amino acids. The germline gives CDR1 MGHRA, CDR2 YSYEKL. The CDR3 sequence: CASSQDVSSGGFYEQYF. In nucleotides, the CDR3 is TGCGCCAGCAGCCAAGATGTCTCTAGCGGGGGATTCTACGAGCAGTACTTC.

This CDR3 is CASSESADTQYF. CDR3 DNA sequence: TGCGCCAGCAGTGAGTCTGCAGATACGCAGTATTTT. The chain couples TRBV10-1 to TRBJ2-3; D is ambiguous. Deletions cut 0 bases from V and 4 bases from J, with 2 bases between. CDR3 length equals 12 residues. Germline V gives CDR1 WNHNN, CDR2 SYGVQD (reference sequence).

This clonotype was recorded a few times. The genes are TRBV10-3 and TRBJ2-1, with a tentative D call TRBD2 (6 bases). This CDR3 region has 15 residues. The V gene's germline CDR1 is ENHRY and CDR2 SYGVKD. Trimming took off 6 bases at V and 8 bases at J, with 20 bases between the two ends. CDR3 DNA sequence: TGTGCCATCAGCGACGGGACTGGGGGTGGGGATGAGCAGTTCTTC. Its protein product is CAISDGTGGGDEQFF.

The gene calls are TRBV10-3 and TRBJ2-1; TRBD2 matches 9 bases. After removal of 2 bases from V and 7 bases from J, the junction contained 9 bases not matched to a gene. CDR1 and CDR2 from the germline V gene are ENHRY and SYGVKD. The CDR3 spans 16 residues. In DNA form, the CDR3 reads TGTGCCATCAGTGAGGGCGGGGGGGCTGGTGGGAATGAGCAGTTCTTC. Protein product: CAISEGGGAGGNEQFF.

This clonotype was seen more than once but under ten times. This sequence joins TRBV4-1 and TRBJ2-3; 13 nucleotides match TRBD2. This CDR3 is built from 17 residues. CDR1 is MGHRA, CDR2 YSYEKL, per germline. Losses at the gene ends were 5 bases for V and 5 bases for J; bases not matched to a gene: 10. CDR3 amino acids: CASSYSGTSGMVDTQYF. CDR3 DNA sequence: TGCGCCAGCAGCTACTCCGGGACTAGCGGGATGGTAGATACGCAGTATTTT.

This chain joins TRBV9 and TRBJ2-7, with TRBD2 matching 13 bases. This CDR3 comprises 16 residues. CDR1 is SGDLS, CDR2 YYNGEE, per germline. Losses at the gene ends were 2 bases for V and 6 bases for J; bases not matched to a gene: 8. CDR3 protein: CASSVAGTSGIGEQYF. CDR3 nucleotide sequence: TGTGCCAGCAGCGTGGCCGGGACTAGCGGGATCGGCGAGCAGTACTTC.

This clonotype came up a few times. A junction end diverges from the germline sequence, so it may reflect a read error. The chain joins TRBV20-1 to TRBJ1-2, with unresolved D. The CDR3 runs to 14 residues. Germline values: CDR1 DFQATT, CDR2 SNEGSKA (reference sequence). In DNA, the CDR3 is TGCAGTGCTAGAGGGAGTCTTGTGGCAGTGGATATCGCCTTC. It codes for CSARGSLVAVDIAF.

CDR3 residues: CASSYHPRTGGYIQYF. For the CDR3, the DNA is TGTGCCAGCAGCTACCACCCCCGGACAGGGGGATACATTCAGTACTTC. This chain joins TRBV28 and TRBJ2-4; 10 bases map to TRBD1. Trimming at V came to 6 bases and at J to 8 bases, leaving 13 bases not matched to a gene. This CDR3 comprises 16 residues. Per germline, CDR1 MDHEN and CDR2 SYDVKM.

This sequence joins TRBV20-1 and TRBJ1-5; D is unresolved. V lost 2 bases and J lost 0, with 17 bases in between. Germline CDR1 is DFQATT and CDR2 is SNEGSKA (reference sequence). CDR3 length: 17 residues. The CDR3 region has the DNA TGCAGTGCTAGAAGGTACCTCACGGAGTATAGCAATCAGCCCCAGCATTTT. Translated: CSARRYLTEYSNQPQHF.

V and J are TRBV19 and TRBJ1-5; D remains unclear. CDR3 length: 15 amino acids. The germline V and J ends were trimmed by 5 bases and 2 bases, with 13 bases remaining between them. Germline loops: CDR1 LNHDA, CDR2 SQIVND (reference sequence). CDR3 residues: CASSDPVSRNQPQHF. The CDR3 DNA reads TGTGCCAGTAGTGATCCAGTTTCGCGCAATCAGCCCCAGCATTTT.

This chain connects TRBV5-1 to TRBJ2-3; no definite D call. The CDR3 has 15 amino acids. Germline assignment: CDR1 SGHRS and CDR2 YFSETQ. With 0 bases removed from V and 5 bases from J, the gap between germline ends came to 13 bases. CDR3 residues: CASSLDGRSGDTQYF. CDR3 coding DNA: TGCGCCAGCAGCTTGGATGGCAGGTCGGGAGATACGCAGTATTTT. The full variable domain, completed using reference TRBV5-1 and TRBJ2-3, is KAGVTQTPRYLIKTRGQQVTLSCSPISGHRSVSWYQQTPGQGLQFLFEYFSETQRNKGNFPGRFSGRQFSNSRSEMNVSTLELGDSALYLCASSLDGRSGDTQYFGPGTRLTVL.

The chain has TRBV2 and TRBJ2-6; the D is unclear. The CDR3 loop spans 15 amino acids. Germline V gives CDR1 SNHLY, CDR2 FYNNEI. Trimming stripped 9 bases from V and 0 bases from J, with 12 bases between. The CDR3, as DNA: TGTGCCAGTCGAGCATCCAGCTCTGGGGCCAACGTCCTGACTTTC. As protein: CASRASSSGANVLTF.

This clonotype was counted a few times. The chain combines TRBV12-3 or TRBV12-4 with TRBJ1-5, with D unclear. The CDR3 consists of 14 residues. V was pared by 3 bases and J by 4 bases, with 10 bases between. The CDR3 is CASSFLGANQPQHF. The CDR3, as DNA: TGTGCCAGCAGTTTCTTGGGTGCGAATCAGCCCCAGCATTTT.

The CDR3 loop reads CASSSRGTGFQETQYF. The CDR3, as DNA: TGTGCCAGTAGTAGCCGGGGGACAGGATTTCAAGAGACCCAGTACTTC. The rearrangement links TRBV19 to TRBJ2-5; 8 bases map to TRBD1. V was clipped by 4 bases and J by 2 bases; unmatched bases: 9. Germline V gene lookup returns CDR1 LNHDA and CDR2 SQIVND (reference sequence). The length of the CDR3 is 16 residues.

This clonotype has at least ten counts. The gene calls are TRBV7-2 and TRBJ2-5; unclear D gene. CDR3 length: 13 amino acids. Germline lookup yields CDR1 SGHTA and CDR2 FQGNSA. V lost 5 bases and J lost 5, with 12 bases in between. Here the CDR3 DNA reads TGTGCCAGCAGCAGGAGCGACGTGGAGACCCAGTACTTC. Its translation is CASSRSDVETQYF.

The V gene is TRBV7-2, the J gene TRBJ1-1; D not resolved. The germline V gene encodes CDR1 SGHTA and CDR2 FQGNSA. This CDR3 region has 18 residues. Trimming took off 5 bases at V and 1 base at J, with 23 bases between the two ends. The CDR3 reads CASSDKPLLSPWNTEAFF. DNA for the CDR3: TGTGCCAGCAGCGATAAGCCTTTGTTAAGTCCCTGGAACACTGAAGCTTTCTTT.